What follows describes a single T cell receptor beta chain. The sample is drawn from a study of blood T cell repertoires in COVID-19. TCRdb's table, derived via immunoSEQ multiplex PCR, lists solely in-frame clones and lacks some. Here the sample spans around 400,000 clones, around nine tenths being singletons. The CDR3 covers 13 residues. In germline, CDR1 is KGHDR, CDR2 SFDVKD. The V end was cut by 5 bases, the J end by 1 base, with 6 bases between. This TCR derives from a woman aged 18-35 years who had been exposed to COVID-19. The sequenced sample consisted of PBMCs or T cells enriched from blood (not recorded which). This sequence joins TRBV24-1 and TRBJ2-3, with unresolved D. CDR3: CATSVRGTDTQYF. CDR3 sequence (DNA): TGTGCCACCAGTGTCCGGGGCACAGATACGCAGTATTTT.